Sequencing of this TCR beta chain was carried out in a study of blood T cell repertoires in COVID-19. Across the study: Whether acute or convalescent, the COVID-19 samples came from the United States, Italy and Spain. PBMCs, B-cell-depleted T cells, or T cells provided the cDNA or gDNA that made up the material.

Looked up from germline, CDR1 is DFQATT and CDR2 is SNEGSKA (reference sequence). With 3 bases removed from V and 7 bases from J, the gap between germline ends came to 19 bases. CDR3 length equals 15 residues. Using immunoSEQ multiplex PCR, the repertoire was profiled, and TCRdb retains in-frame clones only, with some absent. The sample has over 150,000 clones; just under 85% are singletons. Input material: peripheral blood. This sequence was found in a woman over 75 with COVID-19, enrolled during active disease. The chain uses TRBV20-1 and TRBJ1-3, with D tentatively TRBD1 (6 bases). In DNA, the CDR3 is TGCAGTGCTAGTCAGGGGTCGAGCTCTCGGAACACCATATATTTT. This encodes CSASQGSSSRNTIYF.